These 28 T cell receptor beta chains came from one sample sequenced in a study of CD8+ T cells in alopecia areata. Documented treatment: oral pan-JAK inhibitor, 5-10 mg twice daily. TCR sequencing used cDNA made by reverse transcription of extracted RNA. Data came from immunoSEQ multiplex PCR; TCRdb stores just in-frame clones and leaves some out. Among around 140,000 clones listed, less than 70% were seen once. Sequenced material: CD8+ T cells sorted from blood, taken at week 4, from a patient treated with tofacitinib. The origin of the receptors is a human donor with alopecia areata.

The J gene is TRBJ1-1, the V gene TRBV30, with 7 positions matching TRBD1. CDR1 GTSNPN and CDR2 SVGIG come from the germline V gene (reference sequence). The CDR3 covers 13 residues. The ends lost 8 bases at V and 1 base at J; junction bases unmatched: 7. The CDR3 reads CAGHRGGNTEAFF. The DNA for the CDR3 is TGTGCCGGGCACAGGGGTGGGAACACTGAAGCTTTCTTT. Complete variable domain (other parts from reference TRBV30 and TRBJ1-1): SQTIHQWPATLVQPVGSPLSLECTVEGTSNPNLYWYRQAAGRGLQLLFYSVGIGQISSEVPQNLSASRPQDRQFILSSKKLLLSDSGFYLCAGHRGGNTEAFFGQGTRLTVV.

The CDR3 reads CASSGGTYEQYF. The CDR3 DNA reads TGTGCCAGCAGTGGAGGGACCTACGAGCAGTACTTC. The rearrangement links TRBV2 to TRBJ2-7, with a weak D call TRBD2 (5 bases). The CDR3 runs to 12 residues. Germline assignment: CDR1 SNHLY and CDR2 FYNNEI. Trimming pared 4 bases from V and 2 bases from J, leaving 6 bases between. The full variable domain, completed using reference TRBV2 and TRBJ2-7, is EPEVTQTPSHQVTQMGQEVILRCVPISNHLYFYWYRQILGQKVEFLVSFYNNEISEKSEIFDDQFSVERPDGSNFTLKIRSTKLEDSAMYFCASSGGTYEQYFGPGTRLTVT.

This clone was seen a few times. The V gene is TRBV29-1, the J gene TRBJ2-2; perhaps TRBD2 as D (5 bases). V was clipped by 7 bases and J by 5 bases, with 14 bases between them. The CDR3 is 13 amino acids. Germline V gene data show CDR1 as SQVTM and CDR2 as ANQGSEA. For the CDR3, the DNA is TGCAGCGGCCGTCGAAGGAGGACCGGGGAGCTGTTTTTT. Translated, it gives CSGRRRRTGELFF.

This clone was seen a handful of times. The chain joins TRBV9 to TRBJ2-4; D ambiguous. Trimming left V 3 bases short and J 0 bases short, with 10 bases between. Per the germline V gene, CDR1 is SGDLS and CDR2 is YYNGEE. The CDR3 covers 15 residues. CDR3 DNA sequence: TGTGCCAGCAGCGAAAGGGTAGGAGCCAAAAACATTCAGTACTTC. Translated: CASSERVGAKNIQYF.

This CDR3 is CACAYDRDSYGYTF. For the CDR3, the DNA is TGTGCCTGCGCTTACGACCGGGACAGTTACGGCTACACCTTC. This chain connects TRBV30 to TRBJ1-2, with 7 nucleotides matching TRBD1. With V trimmed by 6 bases and J by 8 bases, 15 bases remained unmatched. CDR3 length: 14 residues. The germline gives CDR1 GTSNPN, CDR2 SVGIG (reference sequence).

The rearrangement links TRBV7-2 to TRBJ2-6, with D unclear. V dropped 7 bases and J dropped 1 base, with 17 bases sitting between them. The CDR3 has 17 amino acids. Germline V gene data show CDR1 as SGHTA and CDR2 as FQGNSA. CDR3 protein: CASNLLPRPSGANVLTF. In DNA, the CDR3 is TGTGCCAGCAACCTCCTTCCTCGGCCATCTGGGGCCAACGTCCTGACTTTC.

J is TRBJ2-5 and V is TRBV13; D remains ambiguous. The CDR3 has 13 residues. V lost 5 bases to trimming and J lost 5 bases, with 12 bases between them. CDR1 is PRHDT, CDR2 FYEKMQ, per germline (reference sequence). The CDR3 DNA reads TGTGCCAGCAGCCTACAGTGGGGTGAGACCCAGTACTTC. It translates to CASSLQWGETQYF. Looking up the rest from reference TRBV13 and TRBJ2-5 gives the full variable domain: AAGVIQSPRHLIKEKRETATLKCYPIPRHDTVYWYQQGPGQDPQFLISFYEKMQSDKGSIPDRFSAQQFSDYHSELNMSSLELGDSALYFCASSLQWGETQYFGPGTRLLVL.

This rearrangement joins TRBV4-3 to TRBJ2-5, with TRBD2 matching 12 bases. V was clipped by 3 bases and J by 6 bases; unmatched bases: 8. CDR1 and CDR2 from the germline V gene are LGHNA and YSLEER. There are 16 residues in the CDR3. The CDR3 DNA reads as TGCGCCAGCAGCCATTTCCTAGCGGGGGGGCCCCAGACCCAGTACTTC. Encoded protein: CASSHFLAGGPQTQYF.

The chain recombines TRBV5-1 with TRBJ2-7, with 8 bases that match TRBD1. This CDR3 has 12 amino acids. The ends lost 7 bases at V and 5 bases at J; junction bases unmatched: 5. Germline CDR1 reads SGHRS; CDR2 reads YFSETQ. DNA for the CDR3: TGCGCCAGCTCCGGGACAGGCGACGAGCAGTACTTC. Translation: CASSGTGDEQYF.

V and J are TRBV7-9 and TRBJ2-7; D not resolved. CDR1 and CDR2 (germline): SEHNR, FQNEAQ (reference sequence). CDR3 size: 13 residues. Between the trimmed V and J ends, which lost 5 bases and 2 bases, there was a span of 10 bases. DNA of the CDR3: TGTGCCAGCAGCCTATCAGAAGCCTACGAGCAGTACTTC. This sequence encodes CASSLSEAYEQYF.

The chain links TRBV4-2 to TRBJ1-1; TRBD1 might be the D (5 bases). The CDR3 has 16 residues. With 1 base removed from V and 1 base from J, the gap between germline ends came to 13 bases. Per germline, CDR1 LGHNA and CDR2 YNFKEQ. In DNA form, the CDR3 reads TGTGCCAGCAGCCAAGGGTCTGAGGGGCGGAACACTGAAGCTTTCTTT. The encoded protein is CASSQGSEGRNTEAFF.

DNA of the CDR3: TGTGCCTGGAGTGTCTGGAATACCGGGGAGCTGTTTTTT. As protein: CAWSVWNTGELFF. This chain links TRBV30 with TRBJ2-2; D remains unclear. V shed 0 bases and J shed 5 bases, with 7 bases lying between them. The CDR3 has 13 residues. The germline gives CDR1 GTSNPN, CDR2 SVGIG (reference sequence). The entire variable domain, with the rest obtained from reference TRBV30 and TRBJ2-2, is as follows: SQTIHQWPATLVQPVGSPLSLECTVEGTSNPNLYWYRQAAGRGLQLLFYSVGIGQISSEVPQNLSASRPQDRQFILSSKKLLLSDSGFYLCAWSVWNTGELFFGEGSRLTVL.

The V call is TRBV27, the J call TRBJ2-5; TRBD2 agrees at 8 bases. The CDR3 is 14 amino acids. Per the germline V gene, CDR1 is MNHEY and CDR2 is SMNVEV (reference sequence). Trimming at V came to 1 base and at J to 4 bases, leaving 2 bases not matched to a gene. CDR3 region: CASSLWSGGETQYF. CDR3 bases: TGTGCCAGCAGTTTATGGAGCGGGGGAGAGACCCAGTACTTC.

The table lists this clone with a few counts. The chain joins TRBV5-1 to TRBJ2-5; 8 nucleotides match TRBD2. With V trimmed by 0 bases and J by 5 bases, 3 bases remained unmatched. Germline loops: CDR1 SGHRS, CDR2 YFSETQ. This CDR3 has 14 amino acids. CDR3 in DNA: TGCGCCAGCAGCTTGGATAGCGGGGTTGAGACCCAGTACTTC. Amino acid sequence: CASSLDSGVETQYF. The variable domain in full, completed from reference TRBV5-1 and TRBJ2-5, reads KAGVTQTPRYLIKTRGQQVTLSCSPISGHRSVSWYQQTPGQGLQFLFEYFSETQRNKGNFPGRFSGRQFSNSRSEMNVSTLELGDSALYLCASSLDSGVETQYFGPGTRLLVL.

The gene calls are TRBV5-4 and TRBJ1-2, with TRBD1 as a possible D gene (6 bases). V lost 5 bases and J lost 4, with 12 bases in between. The CDR3 is made up of 13 amino acids. The germline gives CDR1 SGHNT, CDR2 YYREEE (reference sequence). CDR3 DNA: TGTGCCAGCAGAACCGGACAGCTCTATGGCTACACCTTC. Its protein is CASRTGQLYGYTF.

This clone occurred a few times. The sample carries other DNA sequences with the same CDR3. This chain uses TRBV5-4 with TRBJ2-7; D may be TRBD1 (5 bases). The V and J ends lost 3 bases and 3 bases respectively, with 7 bases between them. The CDR3 totals 12 residues. Germline values: CDR1 SGHNT, CDR2 YYREEE (reference sequence). CDR3 protein: CASSSDSYEQYF. The CDR3 coding sequence is TGTGCCAGCAGCTCTGACAGCTACGAGCAGTACTTC.

The chain joins TRBV9 to TRBJ1-1; D is uncertain. V was pared by 0 bases and J by 6 bases, with 3 bases between. Germline V gene lookup returns CDR1 SGDLS and CDR2 YYNGEE. The CDR3 length is 11 residues. The CDR3 loop is CASSVGAEAFF. CDR3 coding DNA: TGTGCCAGCAGCGTAGGCGCTGAAGCTTTCTTT.

The chain has TRBV29-1 and TRBJ2-1, with D perhaps TRBD2 (6 bases). The CDR3 has 13 residues. Looked up from germline, CDR1 is SQVTM and CDR2 is ANQGSEA. Trimming removed 4 bases at V and 4 bases at J, with 11 bases between. CDR3 sequence: CSVVDGGYNEQFF. CDR3 DNA sequence: TGCAGCGTTGTAGATGGGGGGTACAATGAGCAGTTCTTC.

The chain links TRBV7-6 to TRBJ2-2; TRBD2 is a possible D gene (5 bases). The CDR3 length is 14 residues. Trimming took off 0 bases at V and 7 bases at J, with 9 bases between the two ends. CDR1 is SGHVS, CDR2 FNYEAQ, per germline. The DNA for the CDR3 is TGTGCCAGCAGCTTAGCATGGGAGAGCGGGGAGCTGTTTTTT. Its protein is CASSLAWESGELFF.

This clone has more than one count but fewer than ten. J is TRBJ1-2 and V is TRBV7-9; no firm D call. Trimming stripped 4 bases from V and 1 base from J, with 13 bases between. The CDR3 has 15 residues. Germline assignment: CDR1 SEHNR and CDR2 FQNEAQ (reference sequence). Written as DNA, the CDR3 is TGTGCCAGCAGCTCCAGCGGGCCGATTAACTATGGCTACACCTTC. This gives the protein CASSSSGPINYGYTF.

This clone was counted between two and nine times. The V call is TRBV6-1, the J call TRBJ2-7; weak D call: TRBD1 (6 bases). CDR3 length equals 13 residues. Germline lookup yields CDR1 MNHNS and CDR2 SASEGT. Trimming removed 5 bases at V and 3 bases at J, with 11 bases between. The DNA of the CDR3 is TGTGCCAGCAGTCACCGGGACAACTACGAGCAGTACTTC. It specifies CASSHRDNYEQYF.

J is TRBJ2-2 and V is TRBV4-3, with TRBD2 matching over 14 bases. CDR1 is LGHNA and CDR2 is YSLEER in the germline V gene. The CDR3 is 20 amino acids. Unmatched junction bases numbered 8, after V lost 0 bases and J lost 2 bases. As DNA, the CDR3 is TGCGCCAGCAGCCAAGATCCGGGACTAGCGGGGGCCGAAAACACCGGGGAGCTGTTTTTT. Translated, it gives CASSQDPGLAGAENTGELFF.

The gene calls are TRBV6-1 and TRBJ1-1, with a tentative D call TRBD1 (5 bases). Per germline, CDR1 MNHNS and CDR2 SASEGT. The V and J ends lost 2 bases and 11 bases respectively, with 21 bases between them. The CDR3 contains 15 residues. The CDR3 protein is CASSEKMGVGGDAFF. The DNA of the CDR3 is TGTGCCAGCAGTGAAAAGATGGGGGTCGGGGGGGACGCTTTCTTT.

This sequence joins TRBV5-6 and TRBJ1-2, with D tentatively TRBD1 (5 bases). This CDR3 is 15 amino acids long. Germline values: CDR1 SGHDT, CDR2 YYEEEE. The V gene lost 0 bases and the J gene lost 5 bases, with 14 bases spanning the gap. CDR3 nucleotide sequence: TGTGCCAGCAGCTTGGTCGGTGGGACGGCATATGGCTACACCTTC. This encodes CASSLVGGTAYGYTF.

The rearrangement joins TRBV4-2 to TRBJ2-1; TRBD2 agrees at 8 bases. In germline, CDR1 is LGHNA, CDR2 YNFKEQ. The CDR3 covers 15 residues. After removal of 4 bases from V and 2 bases from J, the junction contained 4 bases not matched to a gene. CDR3 loop: CASSPIAGTYNEQFF. The CDR3 nucleotides read TGTGCCAGCAGCCCGATAGCGGGGACCTACAATGAGCAGTTCTTC.

The rearrangement joins TRBV29-1 to TRBJ2-3, with D possibly being TRBD1 (6 bases). The germline V gene encodes CDR1 SQVTM and CDR2 ANQGSEA. The CDR3 has 14 amino acids. With 0 bases removed from V and 4 bases from J, the gap between germline ends came to 11 bases. The CDR3 DNA reads TGCAGCGTTGAAGACAGGGGAAAGGCAGATACGCAGTATTTT. Amino acids: CSVEDRGKADTQYF.

This clone was detected only a few times. The V and J genes are TRBV4-2 and TRBJ2-7, with D maybe TRBD1 (5 bases). CDR1 is LGHNA, CDR2 YNFKEQ, per germline. V was pared by 0 bases and J by 6 bases, with 12 bases between. This CDR3 contains 14 residues. CDR3 sequence reads: CASSQEEDIPEQYF. DNA for the CDR3: TGTGCCAGCAGCCAAGAAGAGGACATCCCCGAGCAGTACTTC.

This clone was detected only once. The CDR3 here is CASSLSSGGPDTQYF. The CDR3 DNA is TGTGCCAGCAGCTTAAGTAGCGGGGGGCCAGATACGCAGTATTTT. The chain recombines TRBV7-9 with TRBJ2-3, with 10 positions matching TRBD2. Germline V gene lookup returns CDR1 SEHNR and CDR2 FQNEAQ (reference sequence). J was trimmed by 4 bases and V by 2 bases; bases with no gene match: 3. CDR3 length: 15 residues.